This TCR beta chain was obtained from a study of blood T cell repertoires in COVID-19. Trimming took 2 bases from V and 4 from J; bases not matched to a gene: 5. CDR1 GTSNPN and CDR2 SVGIG come from the germline V gene (reference sequence). The length of the CDR3 is 15 residues. Original data processing: Amplification of reference gene primers provided the estimated nucleated cell counts. Measured with immunoSEQ multiplex PCR; TCRdb has only the in-frame clones, and not every one. The V and J calls and clone size come from that table; D and trimming were worked out from the DNA. The data contain about 84,000 clones, 80% to 90% of them seen just once; the ten biggest clones take up approximately 1.2%.

The chain has TRBV30 and TRBJ2-1; TRBD2 matches 10 bases. The sample comprised peripheral blood. This clonotype was obtained from a man older than 75 with active or convalescent COVID-19. CDR3 nucleotides: TGTGCCTGGAGTAGGACTAGCGGATCTTACAATGAGCAGTTCTTC. The encoded protein is CAWSRTSGSYNEQFF.